This TCR beta chain was sequenced for a study of OX40 agonist ivuxolimab in advanced cancers. Germline CDR1 reads GTSNPN; CDR2 reads SVGIG (reference sequence). Trimming left V 5 bases short and J 1 base short, with 9 bases between. The CDR3 runs to 12 residues. Points on this clone: Its specificity is unknown.

Profiling relied on immunoSEQ multiplex PCR, and the TCRdb table lists in-frame clones only, not all of them. This sample yields about 34,000 clones, of which around 80% are seen a single time; about 2.7% belongs to the top ten. Whole-study findings and limits: Among the least clonally expanded were partial responders at 0.1-3.0 mg/kg. Compared with CD4+, CD8+ T cells on average had more expanded clones.

The sequence came from an adult with an advanced solid tumor such as melanoma, head and neck, liver or kidney cancer. The sample was CD4+ or CD8+ T cells sorted from blood, taken in a trial of the OX40 agonist ivuxolimab. The rearrangement uses TRBV30 and TRBJ2-7; D assignment may be TRBD1 or TRBD2 (5 bases each). CDR3 in amino acids: CAWGTVSYEQYF. The DNA for the CDR3 is TGTGCCTGGGGGACGGTTTCCTACGAGCAGTACTTC.